This T cell receptor beta chain was sequenced during a study of early T cells in non-severe SARS-CoV-2 infection. Study summary: The input, bulk RNA from unsorted whole blood, was sequenced, and chains were unpaired. Study-wide results and limits: Private and CD4 specificities were missed by VDJdb matching, which favored anti-spike CD8 responses.

Attachment of unique molecular identifiers was made to individual cDNA molecules. MiXCR was run by TCRdb on the 5' RACE reads, yielding one entry per CDR3 protein. The sample has roughly 60,000 distinct CDR3 sequences, 5.6% seen once; the top ten hold 6.5% to 8.5%. As concerns this clonotype: Its antigen is unknown.

Trimming left V 6 bases short and J 5 bases short, with 16 bases between. This CDR3 contains 14 residues. Germline V gives CDR1 MNHNS, CDR2 SASEGT. The sequencing sample was made of whole blood. This clonotype was sampled from an adult who was a healthcare worker with PCR-confirmed SARS-CoV-2 infection or an uninfected control (not recorded which). The chain has TRBV6-1 and TRBJ2-5; D is undetermined. CDR3 DNA sequence: TGTGCCAGCAGCCTCTCCGGTGGGTTGGAGACCCAGTACTTC. It encodes CASSLSGGLETQYF.